The clone carrying this T cell receptor (beta chain) came up many times. Its antigen is not known. This sample is part of a study of T cells in Graves' hyperthyroidism and ophthalmopathy. It was RNA transcripts that yielded the amplified TCR beta CDR3 regions. Initially, a first-round RT-PCR of the TCR CDR3 employed the HTBI primer set. Using its own MiXCR run on the multiplex PCR reads, TCRdb lists one record per CDR3 protein. This table has over 350,000 distinct CDR3 sequences, approximately 15% appearing once. Study findings and constraints: Researchers found most expanded thyroid clonotypes above 0.001 in blood as well.

CDR3 size: 13 residues. Germline loops: CDR1 SGHTA, CDR2 FQGNSA. Trimming pared 2 bases from V and 8 bases from J, leaving 10 bases between. The study excluded patients with uncontrolled infection, other autoimmune disease, pregnancy or lactation. PBMCs stemmed from about 9.5 ml fresh peripheral blood. This chain links TRBV7-2 with TRBJ2-1, with a possible D match to TRBD2 (5 bases). The receptor was derived from a young man with Graves' ophthalmopathy. The sequencing input was blood. The CDR3: CASSLLLVYEQFF. DNA of the CDR3: TGTGCCAGCAGCTTACTACTAGTCTATGAGCAGTTCTTC.